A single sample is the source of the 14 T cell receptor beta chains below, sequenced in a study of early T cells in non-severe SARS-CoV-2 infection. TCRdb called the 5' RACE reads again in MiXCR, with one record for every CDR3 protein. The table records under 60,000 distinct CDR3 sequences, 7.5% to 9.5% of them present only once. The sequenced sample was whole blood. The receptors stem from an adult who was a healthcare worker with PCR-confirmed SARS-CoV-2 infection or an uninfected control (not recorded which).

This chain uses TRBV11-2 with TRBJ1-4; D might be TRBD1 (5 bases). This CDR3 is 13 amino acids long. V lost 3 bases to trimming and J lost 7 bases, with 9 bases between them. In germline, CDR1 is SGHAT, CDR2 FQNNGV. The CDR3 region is CASSLGPGEKLFF. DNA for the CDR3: TGTGCCAGCAGCTTGGGGCCGGGTGAAAAACTGTTTTTT.

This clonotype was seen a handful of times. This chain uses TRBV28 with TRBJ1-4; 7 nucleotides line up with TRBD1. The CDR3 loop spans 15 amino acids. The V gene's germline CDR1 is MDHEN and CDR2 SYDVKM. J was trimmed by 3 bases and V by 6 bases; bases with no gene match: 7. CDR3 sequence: CASSQGGSANEKLFF. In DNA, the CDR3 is TGTGCCAGCAGCCAGGGGGGTAGTGCTAATGAAAAACTGTTTTTT.

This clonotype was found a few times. The CDR3 region is CASRNAGEGSNQPQHF. CDR3 sequence (DNA): TGTGCCAGCCGCAACGCAGGGGAGGGCAGCAATCAGCCCCAGCATTTT. The chain links TRBV28 to TRBJ1-5, with a possible D match to TRBD1 (6 bases). V dropped 8 bases and J dropped 1 base, with 18 bases sitting between them. CDR3 length: 16 residues. Germline CDR1 reads MDHEN; CDR2 reads SYDVKM. The variable domain in full, completed from reference TRBV28 and TRBJ1-5, reads DVKVTQSSRYLVKRTGEKVFLECVQDMDHENMFWYRQDPGLGLRLIYFSYDVKMKEKGDIPEGYSVSREKKERFSLILESASTNQTSMYLCASRNAGEGSNQPQHFGDGTRLSIL.

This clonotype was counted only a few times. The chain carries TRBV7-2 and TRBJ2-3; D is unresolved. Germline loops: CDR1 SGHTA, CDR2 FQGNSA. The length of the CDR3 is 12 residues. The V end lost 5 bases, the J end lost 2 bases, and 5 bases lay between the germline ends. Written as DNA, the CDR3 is TGTGCCAGCAGCCCGATCACAGATACGCAGTATTTT. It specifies CASSPITDTQYF.

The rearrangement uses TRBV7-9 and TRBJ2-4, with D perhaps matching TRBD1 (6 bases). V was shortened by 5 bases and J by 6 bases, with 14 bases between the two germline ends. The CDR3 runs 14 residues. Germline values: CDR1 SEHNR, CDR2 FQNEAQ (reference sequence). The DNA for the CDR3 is TGTGCCAGCAGCGACTACAGGGTCCCAAACATTCAGTACTTC. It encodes CASSDYRVPNIQYF. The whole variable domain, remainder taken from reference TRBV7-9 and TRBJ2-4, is DTGVSQNPRHKITKRGQNVTFRCDPISEHNRLYWYRQTLGQGPEFLTYFQNEAQLEKSRLLSDRFSAERPKGSFSTLEIQRTEQGDSAMYLCASSDYRVPNIQYFGAGTRLSVL.

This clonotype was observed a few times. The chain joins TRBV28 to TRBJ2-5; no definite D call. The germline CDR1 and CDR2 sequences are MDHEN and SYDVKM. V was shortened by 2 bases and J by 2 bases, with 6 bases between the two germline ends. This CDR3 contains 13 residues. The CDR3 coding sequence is TGTGCCAGCAGTTTACTAGGGCAAGAGACCCAGTACTTC. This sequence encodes CASSLLGQETQYF.

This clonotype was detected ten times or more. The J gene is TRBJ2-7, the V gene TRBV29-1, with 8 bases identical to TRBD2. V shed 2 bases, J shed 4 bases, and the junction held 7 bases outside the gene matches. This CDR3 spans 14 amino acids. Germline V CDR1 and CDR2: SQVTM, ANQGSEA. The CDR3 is CSVERTSGGYEQYF. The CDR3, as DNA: TGCAGCGTTGAAAGAACTAGCGGAGGTTACGAGCAGTACTTC.

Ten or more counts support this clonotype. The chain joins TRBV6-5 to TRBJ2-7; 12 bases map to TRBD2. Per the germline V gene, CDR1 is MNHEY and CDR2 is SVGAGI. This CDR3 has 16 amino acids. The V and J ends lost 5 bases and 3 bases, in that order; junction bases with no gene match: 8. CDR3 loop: CASSARAGLAGYEQYF. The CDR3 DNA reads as TGTGCCAGCAGTGCGCGGGCGGGACTAGCGGGCTACGAGCAGTACTTC.

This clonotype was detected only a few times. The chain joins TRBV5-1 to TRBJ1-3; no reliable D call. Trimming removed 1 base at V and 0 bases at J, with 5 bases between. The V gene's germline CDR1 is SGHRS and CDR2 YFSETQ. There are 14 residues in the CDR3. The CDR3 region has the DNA TGCGCCAGCAGCTTGACAGTCTCTGGAAACACCATATATTTT. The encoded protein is CASSLTVSGNTIYF. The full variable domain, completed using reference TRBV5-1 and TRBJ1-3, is KAGVTQTPRYLIKTRGQQVTLSCSPISGHRSVSWYQQTPGQGLQFLFEYFSETQRNKGNFPGRFSGRQFSNSRSEMNVSTLELGDSALYLCASSLTVSGNTIYFGEGSWLTVV.

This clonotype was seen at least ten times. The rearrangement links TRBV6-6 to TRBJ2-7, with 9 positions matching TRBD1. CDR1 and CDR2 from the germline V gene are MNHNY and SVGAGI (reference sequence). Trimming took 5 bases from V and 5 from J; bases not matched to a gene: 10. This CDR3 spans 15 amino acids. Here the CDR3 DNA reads TGTGCCAGCAGTCAATACAGGGGGCAGGGGGACGAGCAGTACTTC. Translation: CASSQYRGQGDEQYF.

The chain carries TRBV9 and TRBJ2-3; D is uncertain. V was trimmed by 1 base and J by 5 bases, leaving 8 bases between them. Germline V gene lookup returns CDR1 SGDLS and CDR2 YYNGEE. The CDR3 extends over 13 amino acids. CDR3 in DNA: TGTGCCAGCAGCGTACTTGATCTAGATACGCAGTATTTT. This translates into CASSVLDLDTQYF.

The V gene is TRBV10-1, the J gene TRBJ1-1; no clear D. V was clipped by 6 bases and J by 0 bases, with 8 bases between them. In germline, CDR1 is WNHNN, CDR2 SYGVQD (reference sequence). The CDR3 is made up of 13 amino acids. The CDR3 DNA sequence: TGCGCCAGCAGCTCTCAGCTGAACACTGAAGCTTTCTTT. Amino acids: CASSSQLNTEAFF.

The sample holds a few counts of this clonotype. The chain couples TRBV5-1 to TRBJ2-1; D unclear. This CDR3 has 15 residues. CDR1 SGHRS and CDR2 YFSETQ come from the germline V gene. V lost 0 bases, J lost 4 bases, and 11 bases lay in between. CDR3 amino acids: CASSLAGGVYNEQFF. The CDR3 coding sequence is TGCGCCAGCAGCTTGGCCGGTGGGGTGTACAATGAGCAGTTCTTC.

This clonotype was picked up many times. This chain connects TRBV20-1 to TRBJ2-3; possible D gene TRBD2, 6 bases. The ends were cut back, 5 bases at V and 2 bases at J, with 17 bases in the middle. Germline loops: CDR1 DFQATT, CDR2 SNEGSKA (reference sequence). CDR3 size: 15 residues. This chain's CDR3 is CSAGKEWGDTDTQYF. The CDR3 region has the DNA TGCAGTGCTGGGAAAGAGTGGGGGGACACAGATACGCAGTATTTT.